The subject of this entry is one T cell receptor (beta chain). This entry is derived from a study of OX40 agonist ivuxolimab in advanced cancers. Study-level background: There were three patients with partial responses, one having hepatocellular carcinoma and two cutaneous melanoma.

Repertoires were generated with immunoSEQ multiplex PCR, while TCRdb's copy carries only in-frame clones and drops some. The sample holds roughly 89,000 clones, 86% seen once. From germline, CDR1 is SGHRS and CDR2 YFSETQ. J gave up 5 bases and V 6 bases, and 8 bases lay outside the gene matches. The CDR3 contains 15 residues. Sequencing used CD4+ or CD8+ T cells sorted from blood, obtained in a trial of the OX40 agonist ivuxolimab. The chain recombines TRBV5-1 with TRBJ1-2; TRBD1 matches 12 bases. This receptor was obtained from an adult with an advanced solid tumor such as melanoma, head and neck, liver or kidney cancer. As DNA, the CDR3 is TGCGCCAGCAATGCCGGGACAGGGGGCGAATATGGCTACACCTTC. Protein sequence: CASNAGTGGEYGYTF.